This TCR beta chain was recorded in a study of STAT3 mutations in large granular lymphocyte leukemia (dated by TCRdb to the late 2010s). Background on the whole study: About half of the T-LGLL patients who underwent longitudinal sequencing carried canonical activating STAT3 mutations. A couple of patients with natural killer LGL leukemia were also sequenced longitudinally as controls within the study. Over half of the T-LGLL patients were given one or more immunosuppressive therapy regimens, and less than 45% of those treated had a hematologic response. Each patient was sequenced at an average of around 3.8 time points, ranging from 2 to 8 samplings. Serial deep sequencing of TCRbeta CDR3 and STAT3 was performed in patients with T-cell large granular lymphocyte leukemia to reconstruct clonal hierarchy and dynamics. From an initial cohort of approximately 200 LGL patients, approximately 17 representative T-LGLL cases were chosen for longitudinal sequencing of TCRbeta and STAT3. What the work shows at the level of the full study, not this receptor alone: Dominant TCR clone burden was found to exceed STAT3 mutant burden in several patients, suggesting that STAT3 mutation arose secondarily within a pre-expanded clone. At least one immunodominant TCRbeta clonotype was present in every T-LGLL patient, and multiple immunodominant subclonotypes appeared in about half of the T-LGLL patients. Because no samples were available when a clone first appeared, clonal expansion was inferred from samplings taken at other points. In 6 of 18 patients, TCR clonotype switching occurred after therapy, and every newly emerging clone was STAT3 wild type. Linking therapy response to changes in TCR clonal burden was complicated by variable intervals between samplings and by differing treatment regimens. Because codominant clonotypes persisted in some patients, a small but highly pathogenic clone may have been missed.

An Illumina MiSeq was used to sequence the TCRbeta libraries, yielding an average of about 41,000 productive templates per sample. TCRbeta CDR3 libraries were generated with the immunoSEQ assay using multiplex PCR amplification. In the source study's methods: Following a previously defined approach, repertoire diversity was calculated, and values close to 0 point to extremely monoclonal samples. This is the immuneACCESS table as TCRdb keeps it, with only in-frame sequences that have V and J called. A part of the clones is gone; compared with another copy, unresolved V genes explain less than half, and the rest is unexplained. Clone size and V and J calls were adopted from that table, with D and trimming inferred from the DNA. This sample has around 29,000 clones in its table, and roughly 86% of those were observed once. The top ten constitute roughly 13% of the sample. As concerns this clone: Its antigen has not been determined. Base qualities are not recorded, but no much larger clone differs from it by a single base.

DNA was extracted from blood mononuclear cells, and the same DNA was used for both TCR and STAT3 sequencing. Counted from cysteine to phenylalanine, this CDR3 has 16 amino acids. Only the CDR3 DNA is retained, 48 bases long and in frame from the first base. Clipping removes 1 base from V and 5 bases from J, with 9 as the unmatched junction base count. According to the germline V gene, CDR1 reads SGHRS and CDR2 reads YFSETQ. Recombination joined TRBV5-1 with TRBJ2-5; 9 central bases correspond to TRBD2. Specimen: peripheral blood mononuclear cells. This TCR was sampled from a man between 60 and 70 years old with T-cell large granular lymphocyte leukemia. Some clones in this sample may be carry-over from other donors' samples. The age is the age at diagnosis. CDR3 protein: CASSLNVGSGSETQYF. The nucleotide sequence is TGCGCCAGCAGCTTGAACGTCGGTAGCGGGAGCGAGACCCAGTACTTC.